A single sample gave rise to the 9 T cell receptor beta chains below, sequenced in a study of T cell repertoires in cytomegalovirus infection. TCRdb independently ran MiXCR on the reads; one entry per CDR3 protein. The data show some 250,000 distinct CDR3 sequences, 9.1% seen once. The sequenced sample was PBMCs. The source of these receptors is a human donor in good health (CMV status not recorded). Some clones in this sample may be carry-over from other donors' samples.

This clonotype was found many times. The J gene is TRBJ1-2, the V gene TRBV7-2; no definite D call. V was trimmed by 1 base and J by 0 bases, leaving 12 bases between them. This CDR3 is built from 16 residues. Per the germline V gene, CDR1 is SGHTA and CDR2 is FQGNSA. The CDR3 spells CASSLDAGLANYGYTF. CDR3 bases: TGTGCCAGCAGCTTAGATGCAGGATTAGCTAACTATGGCTACACCTTC.

This clonotype turned up a few times. This chain links TRBV28 with TRBJ2-1, with D possibly being TRBD2 (6 bases). The CDR3 extends over 16 amino acids. Germline CDR1 reads MDHEN; CDR2 reads SYDVKM. V lost 5 bases to trimming and J lost 1 base, with 15 bases between them. For the CDR3, the DNA is TGTGCCAGCAGTAAAGTGGGGGGTCGATCCTACAATGAGCAGTTCTTC. This codes for CASSKVGGRSYNEQFF. The whole variable domain, filled in from reference TRBV28 and TRBJ2-1, reads DVKVTQSSRYLVKRTGEKVFLECVQDMDHENMFWYRQDPGLGLRLIYFSYDVKMKEKGDIPEGYSVSREKKERFSLILESASTNQTSMYLCASSKVGGRSYNEQFFGPGTRLTVL.

In its sample, this clonotype was seen many times. The genes are TRBV7-2 and TRBJ1-2, with D possibly TRBD1 on 5 matching bases. Germline loops: CDR1 SGHTA, CDR2 FQGNSA. The V gene lost 3 bases and the J gene lost 4 bases, with 6 bases spanning the gap. The length of the CDR3 is 12 residues. The CDR3 sequence is CASSFDSYGYTF. The CDR3 DNA is TGTGCCAGCAGCTTCGACAGCTATGGCTACACCTTC. Drawing the rest from reference TRBV7-2 and TRBJ1-2, the complete variable domain is GAGVSQSPSNKVTEKGKDVELRCDPISGHTALYWYRQSLGQGLEFLIYFQGNSAPDKSGLPSDRFSAERTGGSVSTLTIQRTQQEDSAVYLCASSFDSYGYTFGSGTRLTVV.

This clonotype was counted ten times or more. This chain links TRBV11-3 with TRBJ2-7; maybe TRBD1 (5 bases). Germline V lookup: CDR1 SGHNT, CDR2 YENEEA. Between the trimmed V and J ends, which lost 6 bases and 3 bases, there was a span of 9 bases. The CDR3 has 12 amino acids. CDR3: CASSIQDYEQYF. CDR3 coding DNA: TGTGCCAGCAGTATACAGGACTACGAGCAGTACTTC.

There are many counts of this clonotype. The chain carries TRBV7-2 and TRBJ2-5; the D is unclear. Trimming stripped 1 base from V and 4 bases from J, with 13 bases between. This CDR3 is built from 15 residues. The germline gives CDR1 SGHTA, CDR2 FQGNSA. CDR3 DNA: TGTGCCAGCAGCTTAGTGGGGTACCCTGGAGAGACCCAGTACTTC. The encoded protein is CASSLVGYPGETQYF.

V is TRBV20-1 and J is TRBJ2-7; 8 bases match TRBD2. This CDR3 has 15 amino acids. The trim removed 6 bases at V and 0 bases at J, leaving 10 bases unmatched. The V gene's germline CDR1 is DFQATT and CDR2 SNEGSKA (reference sequence). The DNA for the CDR3 is TGCAGTGCCCCTCGGGGGGGGGGACTCTCCTACGAGCAGTACTTC. Translating it yields CSAPRGGGLSYEQYF.

This clonotype was observed at least ten times. The chain joins TRBV5-1 to TRBJ1-1; weak D call: TRBD1 (5 bases). The CDR3 spans 16 residues. CDR1 is SGHRS and CDR2 is YFSETQ in the germline V gene. The V gene lost 2 bases and the J gene lost 3 bases, with 17 bases spanning the gap. The CDR3 DNA reads TGCGCCAGCAGCTTCGTGGGCAAGGGGAGGGACACTGAAGCTTTCTTT. This translates into CASSFVGKGRDTEAFF.

This clonotype was counted at least ten times. This chain joins TRBV7-2 and TRBJ2-1, with 12 bases matching TRBD2. CDR1 and CDR2 (germline): SGHTA, FQGNSA. This CDR3 comprises 13 residues. V was clipped by 5 bases and J by 15 bases; unmatched bases: 8. CDR3 sequence: CASSPGLAGRRFF. In DNA, the CDR3 is TGTGCCAGCAGCCCAGGACTAGCGGGGAGAAGGTTCTTC.

There are many counts of this clonotype. CDR3 region: CASSLDPRSGNTIYF. The CDR3 DNA follows: TGTGCCAGCAGCTTAGACCCCCGCTCTGGAAACACCATATATTTT. The J gene is TRBJ1-3, the V gene TRBV7-2, with D unresolved. Germline V CDR1 and CDR2: SGHTA, FQGNSA. The CDR3 has 15 amino acids. Trimming took off 1 base at V and 0 bases at J, with 7 bases between the two ends.